The rows below give T cell receptor beta chains drawn from one sample of a study of CD8 T cells in Susac syndrome. TCRdb re-called the immunoSEQ multiplex PCR reads through MiXCR, storing one row per CDR3 protein. The table lists some 99,000 distinct CDR3 sequences, 85% to 95% of them singletons. What was sequenced was CD4+ T cells from PBMCs. The receptors were sampled from a human donor with Susac syndrome. Each CDR3 is given with its conserved first and last residue. Fields, in order: clone size, D gene, V gene, J gene, CDR3 protein, CDR3 DNA. D genes are given only for firm matches. The size entry is marked missing in some rows and otherwise reads once, few, many or a size class.

NA	NA	TRBV21-1	TRBJ1-6	CASSRTVNSPLHF	TGTGCCAGCAGCAGGACGGTTAATTCACCCCTCCACTTT
NA	NA	TRBV5-1	TRBJ2-2	CASRNREALGELFF	TGCGCCAGCAGGAATAGGGAGGCTCTGGGGGAGCTGTTTTTT
NA	NA	TRBV2	TRBJ2-7	CASTGDSYEQYF	TGTGCCAGCACGGGTGACTCCTACGAGCAGTACTTC
NA	NA	TRBV6-2/TRBV6-3	TRBJ1-5	CASTGPLGQPQHF	TGTGCCAGCACCGGCCCCCTTGGTCAGCCCCAGCATTTT
NA	NA	TRBV5-1	TRBJ1-2	CASSLVQSYGYTF	TGCGCCAGCAGCTTGGTACAATCCTATGGCTACACCTTC
NA	NA	TRBV29-1	TRBJ1-1	CSVKGGNTEAFF	TGCAGCGTTAAAGGGGGGAACACTGAAGCTTTCTTT
NA	TRBD2	TRBV24-1	TRBJ2-3	CATSDRTSGGGGDTQYF	TGTGCCACCAGTGACCGGACTAGCGGGGGGGGTGGAGATACGCAGTATTTT
NA	TRBD1	TRBV30	TRBJ2-4	CAWSPTRGTIQYF	TGTGCCTGGAGTCCGACCAGGGGGACCATTCAGTACTTC
NA	TRBD1	TRBV20-1	TRBJ2-7	CSARTDRGSDEQYF	TGCAGTGCTAGGACCGACAGGGGGAGCGACGAGCAGTACTTC
NA	NA	TRBV5-1	TRBJ2-3	CASSTTGTSTDTQYF	TGCGCCAGCAGTACGACCGGGACTTCGACAGATACGCAGTATTTT
NA	TRBD2	TRBV29-1	TRBJ2-5	CSVLEGLVKAQYF	TGCAGCGTCCTAGAGGGACTAGTAAAGGCCCAGTACTTC
NA	NA	TRBV4-1	TRBJ1-2	CASSQVGSPPTF	TGCGCCAGCAGCCAAGTAGGCTCCCCCCCTACCTTC
NA	TRBD2	TRBV5-1	TRBJ2-7	CASKSGGLDDEQYF	TGCGCCAGCAAATCGGGAGGCTTGGACGACGAGCAGTACTTC
NA	NA	TRBV11-2	TRBJ2-1	CASSRTINEQFF	TGTGCCAGCAGCCGGACTATCAATGAGCAGTTCTTC
NA	NA	TRBV24-1	TRBJ2-1	CATSDLNSYEQFF	TGTGCCACCAGTGATTTGAACAGCTATGAGCAGTTCTTC
NA	NA	TRBV30	TRBJ2-1	CATTGIRGYMDEQFF	TGTGCCACCACGGGAATAAGGGGCTATATGGATGAGCAGTTCTTC
once	NA	TRBV20-1	TRBJ1-1	CSALRGQTTEAFF	TGCAGTGCTCTCAGAGGACAGACCACTGAAGCTTTCTTT
NA	NA	TRBV28	TRBJ2-2	CASSLLAGVGETGELFF	TGTGCCAGCAGTTTATTGGCAGGGGTCGGTGAAACCGGGGAGCTGTTTTTT
NA	NA	TRBV5-8	TRBJ2-5	CASSLEQGEETQYF	TGTGCCAGCAGCTTGGAGCAGGGCGAAGAGACCCAGTACTTC
NA	NA	TRBV20-1	TRBJ1-3	CSATDGGNGNTIYF	TGCAGTGCTACAGATGGGGGCAATGGAAACACCATATATTTT
NA	TRBD1	TRBV7-8	TRBJ1-1	CASSLALGQGNTEAFF	TGTGCCAGCAGCTTAGCGCTCGGACAGGGGAACACTGAAGCTTTCTTT
once	NA	TRBV4-3	TRBJ2-6	CASSPHKGSGANVLTF	TGCGCCAGCAGCCCCCACAAGGGCTCTGGGGCCAACGTCCTGACTTTC
once	NA	TRBV20-1	TRBJ1-5	CSATPLRLGQPQHF	TGCAGTGCTACCCCACTGCGGTTAGGTCAGCCCCAGCATTTT
NA	NA	TRBV3-1	TRBJ1-1	CASRSPRITEAFF	TGTGCCAGCAGGTCCCCGAGGATCACTGAAGCTTTCTTT
NA	TRBD1	TRBV4-1	TRBJ1-1	CASSQEATGSTEAFF	TGCGCCAGCAGCCAAGAGGCGACAGGGAGCACTGAAGCTTTCTTT
NA	NA	TRBV20-1	TRBJ1-1	CSAIDRIRAYTEAFF	TGCAGTGCTATCGACAGAATCCGGGCGTACACTGAAGCTTTCTTT
NA	NA	TRBV30	TRBJ1-4	CAWNRADREKLFF	TGTGCCTGGAACAGGGCGGATCGGGAAAAACTGTTTTTT
NA	NA	TRBV5-1	TRBJ2-4	CASSLELSETDIQYF	TGCGCCAGCAGCTTGGAGTTATCAGAGACGGACATTCAGTACTTC
NA	NA	TRBV9	TRBJ1-4	CASSVGAAATNEKLFF	TGTGCCAGCAGCGTAGGGGCAGCCGCAACTAATGAAAAACTGTTTTTT
NA	NA	TRBV3-1	TRBJ2-3	CASSQEPGSADTQYF	TGTGCCAGCAGCCAAGAACCCGGGAGTGCAGATACGCAGTATTTT
NA	NA	TRBV2	TRBJ2-3	CASMTQRVSDTQYF	TGTGCCAGCATGACCCAACGGGTCTCGGATACGCAGTATTTT
NA	TRBD2	TRBV9	TRBJ2-1	CASSVTVRGGPAEQFF	TGTGCCAGCAGCGTAACGGTGCGGGGGGGCCCGGCTGAGCAGTTCTTC
NA	TRBD2	TRBV25-1	TRBJ2-1	CASRGNGGGNEQFF	TGTGCCAGCAGGGGAAACGGGGGGGGGAATGAGCAGTTCTTC
NA	NA	TRBV18	TRBJ2-2	CASSPNAGELFF	TGTGCCAGCTCGCCCAACGCCGGGGAGCTGTTTTTT
NA	TRBD2	TRBV7-3	TRBJ2-3	CASSLRLAGGLGTDTQYF	TGTGCCAGCAGCTTAAGACTAGCGGGGGGTCTGGGCACAGATACGCAGTATTTT
NA	NA	TRBV4-3	TRBJ2-5	CASSQDGGWGPNGETQYF	TGCGCCAGCAGCCAAGATGGCGGTTGGGGCCCAAACGGGGAGACCCAGTACTTC
NA	NA	TRBV30	TRBJ2-3	CAWVLKGSNTQYF	TGTGCCTGGGTGCTTAAGGGGTCGAATACGCAGTATTTT
NA	NA	TRBV6-6	TRBJ2-7	CASSPNREHEQYF	TGTGCCAGCAGTCCGAACAGGGAACACGAGCAGTACTTC
NA	NA	TRBV3-1	TRBJ2-1	CASSPTTGSSYNEQFF	TGTGCCAGCAGCCCCACGACGGGCTCATCCTACAATGAGCAGTTCTTC
NA	NA	TRBV20-1	TRBJ2-7	CSAEPPGTPYEQYF	TGCAGTGCTGAACCACCCGGGACACCTTACGAGCAGTACTTC
NA	NA	TRBV7-9	TRBJ1-5	CASSAAGSSNQPQHF	TGTGCCAGCAGCGCCGCAGGGAGCAGCAATCAGCCCCAGCATTTT
NA	NA	TRBV20-1	TRBJ1-2	CSAPRISNYGYTF	TGCAGTGCCCCGCGGATCTCTAACTATGGCTACACCTTC
NA	NA	TRBV28	TRBJ1-6	CASTLPGDRGPNSPLHF	TGTGCCAGCACCCTCCCTGGAGACAGAGGCCCTAATTCACCCCTCCACTTT
NA	NA	TRBV20-1	TRBJ2-3	CSARDTAADTQYF	TGCAGTGCTAGAGATACCGCTGCCGATACGCAGTATTTT